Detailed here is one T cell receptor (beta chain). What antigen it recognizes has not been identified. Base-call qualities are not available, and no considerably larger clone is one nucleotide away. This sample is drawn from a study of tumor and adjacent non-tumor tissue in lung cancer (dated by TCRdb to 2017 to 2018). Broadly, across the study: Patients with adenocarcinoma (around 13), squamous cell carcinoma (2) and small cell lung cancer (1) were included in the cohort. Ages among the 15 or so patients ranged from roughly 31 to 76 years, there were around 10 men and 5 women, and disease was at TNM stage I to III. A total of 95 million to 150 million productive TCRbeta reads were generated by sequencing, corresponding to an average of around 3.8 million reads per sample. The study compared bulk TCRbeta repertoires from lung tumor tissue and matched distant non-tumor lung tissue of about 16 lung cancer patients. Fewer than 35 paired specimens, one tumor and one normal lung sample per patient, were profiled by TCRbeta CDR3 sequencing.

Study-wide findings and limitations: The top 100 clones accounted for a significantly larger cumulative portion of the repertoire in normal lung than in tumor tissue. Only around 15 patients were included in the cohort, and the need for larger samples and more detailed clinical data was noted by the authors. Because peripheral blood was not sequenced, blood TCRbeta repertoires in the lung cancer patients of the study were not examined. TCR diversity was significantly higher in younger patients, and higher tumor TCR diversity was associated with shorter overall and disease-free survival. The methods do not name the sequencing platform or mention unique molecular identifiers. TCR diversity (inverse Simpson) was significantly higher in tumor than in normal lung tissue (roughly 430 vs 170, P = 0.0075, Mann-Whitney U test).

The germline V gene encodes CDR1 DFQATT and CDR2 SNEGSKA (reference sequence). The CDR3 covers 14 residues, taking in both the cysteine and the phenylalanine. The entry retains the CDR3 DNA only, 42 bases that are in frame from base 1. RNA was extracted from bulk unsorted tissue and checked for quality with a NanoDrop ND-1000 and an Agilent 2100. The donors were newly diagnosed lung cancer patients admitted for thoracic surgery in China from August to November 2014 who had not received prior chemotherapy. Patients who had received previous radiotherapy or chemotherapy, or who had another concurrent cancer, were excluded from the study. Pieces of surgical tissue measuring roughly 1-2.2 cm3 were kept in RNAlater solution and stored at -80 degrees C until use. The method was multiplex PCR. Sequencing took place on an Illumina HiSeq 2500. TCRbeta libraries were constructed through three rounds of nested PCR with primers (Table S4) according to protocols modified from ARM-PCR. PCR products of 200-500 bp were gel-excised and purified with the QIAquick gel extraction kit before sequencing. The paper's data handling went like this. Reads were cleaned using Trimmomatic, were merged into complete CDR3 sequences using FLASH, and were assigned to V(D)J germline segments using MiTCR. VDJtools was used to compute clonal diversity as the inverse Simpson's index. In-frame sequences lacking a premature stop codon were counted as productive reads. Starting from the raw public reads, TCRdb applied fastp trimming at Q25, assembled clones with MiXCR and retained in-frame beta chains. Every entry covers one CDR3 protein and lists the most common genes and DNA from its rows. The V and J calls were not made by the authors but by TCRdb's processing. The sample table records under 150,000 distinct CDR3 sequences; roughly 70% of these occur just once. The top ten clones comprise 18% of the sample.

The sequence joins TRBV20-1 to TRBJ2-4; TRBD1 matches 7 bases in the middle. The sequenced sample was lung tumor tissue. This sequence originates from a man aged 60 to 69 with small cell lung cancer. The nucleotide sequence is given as TGCCGTTCAACCGGGACAGCTGTGGGAAACATTCAGTACTTC. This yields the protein CRSTGTAVGNIQYF.